The T cell receptor (beta chain) described here comes from a study of T cell responses to AZD1222 COVID-19 vaccine. Overall study findings and caveats: Among AZD1222 vaccinees, only 5 to 7 were seropositive at baseline. Increases in Spike-specific TCR breadth and depth were seen after two AZD1222 doses. It should be noted that donors were predominantly white British and more often female, and clonal diversity was possibly underestimated. The CD4 TCRs associated with vaccination extended across spike and predominated at 160-218 and 743-854.

The CDR3 has 15 amino acids. Germline V gene lookup returns CDR1 SNHLY and CDR2 FYNNEI. V gave up 4 bases and J gave up 3 bases; unmatched junction bases: 8. Some clones are missing from TCRdb's copy, which holds only in-frame ones; the method was immunoSEQ multiplex PCR. The sample has 95,000 to 150,000 clones, 80% to 90% seen once. In this sample, this clone turned up a few times. Its cognate antigen is unknown. This chain connects TRBV2 to TRBJ2-7, with 8 bases matching TRBD1. The receptor's source is an adult in good health. The sample in question was peripheral blood, obtained on day 0 of AZD1222 vaccination. This chain's CDR3 is CASSGDRIKDYEQYF. The CDR3 DNA sequence: TGTGCCAGCAGTGGGGACAGGATAAAGGACTACGAGCAGTACTTC.